The subject of this entry is one T cell receptor (beta chain). At one boundary the junction diverges from the germline segment, which might be a read error. The data were taken from a study of blood T cell repertoires in COVID-19. Study-wide background: Some COVID-19 samples were acute and others convalescent; all came from the United States, Italy and Spain.

Some clones are missing from TCRdb's copy, which holds only in-frame ones; the method was immunoSEQ multiplex PCR. The data show around 150,000 clones, nearly 80% seen once. CDR3 length: 11 residues. From germline, CDR1 is MDHEN and CDR2 SYDVKM. Ages ranged from about 18 to 100 years, with residence in about 24 US areas. Self-reported history from a screening survey and questionnaire set each donor's cohort. The V call is TRBV28, the J call TRBJ1-4; D is possibly TRBD1 (6 bases). Sequencing used PBMCs or T cells enriched from blood (not recorded which). The TCR originated in a woman aged 45 to 65 who had recovered from COVID-19. As DNA, the CDR3 is TGTGCCAGCAGTTTCGGACAGAGGCTGGTTTTT. Translation: CASSFGQRLVF.